This TCR beta chain was recovered during a study of CD8+ T cells in alopecia areata (dated by TCRdb to 2016 to 2019). For the wider study: Treated patients were enrolled in an open-label pilot trial of oral tofacitinib, 5 to 10 mg twice daily, for moderate-to-severe alopecia areata. Disease severity in treated patients was measured with the SALT score, which quantifies the percentage of affected scalp surface area. In both human patients and the C3H/HeJ mouse model, the study applied high-throughput TCRbeta sequencing to look at T cell clonal expansion in alopecia areata. Patients on tofacitinib were biopsied at baseline and after 4 and 24 weeks of treatment, and several of the patients also had a later scalp biopsy. TCRbeta CDR3 regions were amplified by immunoSEQ multiplex PCR using 35 Vbeta forward and 13 Jbeta reverse primers. Clonality in the scalp was compared among normal scalp (n=4), patchy alopecia areata scalp (n=8), and alopecia totalis/universalis scalp (n=8). Human TCRbeta sequencing covered scalp tissue and sorted CD4+ and CD8+ peripheral blood T cells from patchy and totalis/universalis alopecia areata patients and healthy controls. The RNA source kit depended on sample type: the PAXgene miRNA kit for fixed scalp, the miRNeasy kit for PBMCs, and the RNeasy kit for mouse skin. Patients received tofacitinib for 6 to 18 months and were then followed off drug for 6 months to check for delayed response and recurrence.

The treatment or condition label corresponds to: oral pan-JAK inhibitor, 5-10 mg twice daily. Peripheral blood and lesional scalp punch biopsies were obtained from patients with alopecia areata. PBMCs were separated by density centrifugation and stained for CD3, CD4 and CD8, after which CD4+ and CD8+ T cells were sorted on a FACSAria. This clone showed up just once. Its target antigen remains unknown. Per-base quality was not reported, and no clone a single base away is much larger than it. The germline V gene (reference sequence) yields LNHDA for CDR1 and SQIVND for CDR2. The V and J ends are trimmed by 3 bases and 15 bases, leaving 12 bases between them. Counted from cysteine to phenylalanine, this CDR3 has 11 amino acids. Only the CDR3 DNA stays, 33 bases, in frame from base 1. Points the paper makes about the study in general: Compared with mice, TCR sequences shared between patients were less clear, possibly partly because of HLA diversity across the patient population. Because the treated cohort was small and had only one nonresponder, larger studies are needed to examine links between baseline CD8+ expansion and response. During tofacitinib treatment, many expanded lesional clones stuck around in both scalp and blood, and this persistence may partly explain why relapse happens after treatment is stopped. Unlike mouse skin, where gammadelta T cells dominate, normal human skin contains resident alphabeta T cells that get sequenced too, which complicates analysis of the scalp TCR repertoire. Compared with normal scalp, lesional scalp had higher clonality and more expanded CD8+ clones, particularly in alopecia totalis/universalis, a pattern that suggests antigenic drive. Tofacitinib significantly decreased scalp clonality and the number of expanded CD8+ clones among the top 100 scalp clones.

To prepare the library, the immunoSEQ multiplex PCR assay was applied. To provide template for TCR sequencing, every sample had RNA extracted and reverse transcribed into cDNA. First-strand cDNA was synthesized with SuperScript III using a 2:1 mix of oligo-dT and random hexamers. A synthetic immune receptor repertoire was used to gauge amplification bias, and whatever bias remained was removed computationally. Regarding the original processing steps: Raw reads were preprocessed for error removal, and CDR3 was defined according to IMGT conventions as running from the conserved cysteine to phenylalanine. Clonality was computed by normalizing Shannon entropy by log2 of the number of productive unique TCRs and subtracting the result from 1. CD4 or CD8 identity of scalp clones was inferred by cross-referencing scalp TCRbeta sequences with sorted blood CD4 and CD8 repertoires. The table comes from immuneACCESS by way of TCRdb, which keeps in-frame sequences with V and J called. Part of the clones is missing from these tables; in studies checked, under half for an unresolved V gene and the rest for unknown reasons. From that table come the V and J calls and clone size; the DNA was used to work out D and trimming. The sample data list more than 100,000 clones, and over 75% of these were observed just once. Approximately 10% of the sample belongs to the ten largest clones.

The sequenced sample was CD8+ T cells sorted from blood, obtained between weeks 30 and 35, from a patient treated with tofacitinib. This TCR derives from a human donor with alopecia areata. The chain is assembled from TRBV19 and TRBJ2-1; a weak D assignment points to TRBD1 (6 bases agree). Read as DNA, the sequence is TGTGCCAGTAGTATGGGGGCGGGTCCGTTCTTC. Its translation is CASSMGAGPFF.